Following are 10 T cell receptor beta chains from one sample sequenced in a study of blood T cell repertoires in COVID-19. Method: immunoSEQ multiplex PCR; TCRdb's copy keeps in-frame clones and lacks some. This table has around 260,000 clones, over 75% appearing once. The sequencing input was peripheral blood. The receptors derive from a human donor in a cohort sampled during active COVID-19.

The chain is built from TRBV7-2 and TRBJ2-5; no clear D gene. Germline CDR1 reads SGHTA; CDR2 reads FQGNSA. V was pared by 3 bases and J by 4 bases, with 12 bases between. The CDR3 is 14 residues long. CDR3 in DNA: TGTGCCAGCAGCTTGAGTCGAGGCGGAGAGACCCAGTACTTC. It translates to CASSLSRGGETQYF. The complete variable domain, with remaining parts taken from reference TRBV7-2 and TRBJ2-5, reads GAGVSQSPSNKVTEKGKDVELRCDPISGHTALYWYRQSLGQGLEFLIYFQGNSAPDKSGLPSDRFSAERTGGSVSTLTIQRTQQEDSAVYLCASSLSRGGETQYFGPGTRLLVL.

The rearrangement uses TRBV29-1 and TRBJ1-3, with 7 bases lining up with TRBD1. Looked up from germline, CDR1 is SQVTM and CDR2 is ANQGSEA. J lost 7 bases, V lost 6 bases, and 12 bases had no gene match. CDR3 length equals 14 residues. Here the CDR3 reads CSVGIDRARNTIYF. In DNA, the CDR3 is TGCAGCGTCGGGATTGACAGGGCGAGGAACACCATATATTTT.

The chain carries TRBV5-5 and TRBJ2-1; 8 bases agree with TRBD1. The germline V gene has CDR1 SGHKS and CDR2 YYEKEE (reference sequence). The CDR3 is 15 amino acids. Trimming cost V 0 bases and J 4 bases; bases outside gene matches: 3. The CDR3 nucleotides read TGTGCCAGCAGCTTGGTGGGACAGGAGTACAATGAGCAGTTCTTC. Its translation: CASSLVGQEYNEQFF.

V gene TRBV11-2 combines with J gene TRBJ2-2, with TRBD2 matching over 14 bases. Germline V CDR1 and CDR2: SGHAT, FQNNGV. Trimming cost V 6 bases and J 14 bases; bases outside gene matches: 2. CDR3 size: 12 residues. CDR3 region: CASRGLAGVLFF. In DNA form, the CDR3 reads TGTGCCAGCAGGGGACTAGCGGGAGTACTGTTTTTT.

The J gene is TRBJ1-3, the V gene TRBV19, with a tentative D call TRBD1 (6 bases). In germline, CDR1 is LNHDA, CDR2 SQIVND (reference sequence). The CDR3 is 14 amino acids. V lost 9 bases and J 0 bases, leaving 12 bases between the germline ends. Written as DNA, the CDR3 is TGTGCCAGCCGCTCGACAGGCTCTGGAAACACCATATATTTT. It translates to CASRSTGSGNTIYF. Based on the CDR3 plus reference TRBV19 and TRBJ1-3, the full variable domain is DGGITQSPKYLFRKEGQNVTLSCEQNLNHDAMYWYRQDPGQGLRLIYYSQIVNDFQKGDIAEGYSVSREKKESFPLTVTSAQKNPTAFYLCASRSTGSGNTIYFGEGSWLTVV.

This clone was seen only a few times. This chain joins TRBV28 and TRBJ2-7; no reliable D call. Germline V gene lookup returns CDR1 MDHEN and CDR2 SYDVKM. The CDR3 sequence is 14 residues long. V was clipped by 5 bases and J by 0 bases, with 11 bases between them. CDR3 loop: CASSITRVSYEQYF. The CDR3 region has the DNA TGTGCCAGCAGTATAACGCGTGTCTCCTACGAGCAGTACTTC.

The chain recombines TRBV6-5 with TRBJ2-3; tentative D call: TRBD1 (5 bases). The V and J ends lost 8 bases and 1 base respectively, with 16 bases between them. The CDR3 consists of 15 residues. Germline V gene lookup returns CDR1 MNHEY and CDR2 SVGAGI. The CDR3: CASAKQGLGTDTQYF. Written as DNA, the CDR3 is TGTGCCAGCGCGAAGCAGGGTTTGGGCACAGATACGCAGTATTTT.

This clone was seen only once. The genes are TRBV30 and TRBJ1-6; possible D gene TRBD1, 5 bases. Germline assignment: CDR1 GTSNPN and CDR2 SVGIG (reference sequence). The CDR3 is made up of 15 amino acids. Trimming cost V 3 bases and J 10 bases, with 19 bases left between them. The CDR3 here is CAWRMAGREESPLHF. CDR3 coding DNA: TGTGCCTGGAGAATGGCAGGGAGGGAAGAATCACCCCTCCACTTT.

In this sample, this clone turned up once. The chain employs TRBV9 and TRBJ2-2; D possibly corresponds to TRBD2 (5 bases). V lost 0 bases to trimming and J lost 2 bases, with 11 bases between them. The CDR3 has 16 amino acids. The V gene's germline CDR1 is SGDLS and CDR2 YYNGEE. The CDR3: CASSVEGLPNTGELFF. Here the CDR3 DNA reads TGTGCCAGCAGCGTAGAAGGACTTCCTAACACCGGGGAGCTGTTTTTT.

The V call is TRBV7-9, the J call TRBJ2-3, with 7 bases aligning to TRBD1. V gave up 4 bases and J gave up 2 bases; unmatched junction bases: 6. The CDR3 spans 15 residues. The germline gives CDR1 SEHNR, CDR2 FQNEAQ (reference sequence). The CDR3 DNA is TGTGCCAGCAGCTCCCGACAGGGAACCACAGATACGCAGTATTTT. This gives the protein CASSSRQGTTDTQYF. Supplemented by reference TRBV7-9 and TRBJ2-3, the full variable domain reads DTGVSQNPRHKITKRGQNVTFRCDPISEHNRLYWYRQTLGQGPEFLTYFQNEAQLEKSRLLSDRFSAERPKGSFSTLEIQRTEQGDSAMYLCASSSRQGTTDTQYFGPGTRLTVL.